This TCR beta chain was recorded in a study of a mutant IDH1 vaccine in newly diagnosed glioma. Study details: The first vaccination came 4-6 weeks after radiotherapy alone, or with temozolomide cycles.

Study-wide findings and caveats: Any relationship between pseudoprogression and changes in top peripheral T cell clonotypes seemed absent.

As for this clone: Antigen: not known.

Looked up from germline, CDR1 is ENHRY and CDR2 is SYGVKD. Trimming pared 10 bases from V and 8 bases from J, leaving 15 bases between. The CDR3 spans 12 residues. Time point given: week 23, last vaccination. Every vaccine dose comprised 300 ug of mutant IDH1 20-mer peptide plus topical imiquimod. The table came from immunoSEQ multiplex PCR; TCRdb's copy has only in-frame clones and leaves some out. The sample has tens of thousands of clones, around 83% seen once. The input for sequencing was PBMCs, taken from a glioma patient whose treatment included an IDH1 peptide vaccine. The TCR originated in a woman aged 50 to 65 with glioma. The chain has TRBV10-3 and TRBJ2-1; weak D call: TRBD1 (6 bases). As DNA, the CDR3 is TGTGCCACGAGAGGGGGAATGGATGAGCAGTTCTTC. Its translation: CATRGGMDEQFF.